The 28 T cell receptor beta chains below come from one sample, sequenced in a study of blood T cells in healthy people across ages. The use of a sample-barcoded 5' primer and a J-beta primer mix characterized a second PCR of roughly 6 to 11 cycles. TCRdb reprocessed the 5' RACE reads with MiXCR, giving one entry per CDR3 protein. The table has 650,000 to 950,000 distinct CDR3 sequences, 40% to 50% seen once. Sequencing used blood. All receptors derive from a man aged 55 to 70 in good health.

This clonotype was seen a few times. The chain has TRBV7-9 and TRBJ2-7; D is ambiguous. V gave up 5 bases and J gave up 3 bases, with 14 bases separating them. Germline CDR1 and CDR2: SEHNR and FQNEAQ (reference sequence). The CDR3 is made up of 14 amino acids. The CDR3 loop reads CASSVATGYYEQYF. Written as DNA, the CDR3 is TGTGCCAGCAGCGTGGCGACTGGGTACTACGAGCAGTACTTC.

The gene calls are TRBV4-3 and TRBJ1-4; 9 bases are shared with TRBD1. CDR3 size: 17 residues. Germline V CDR1 and CDR2: LGHNA, YSLEER. J gave up 5 bases and V 2 bases, and 9 bases lay outside the gene matches. In DNA, the CDR3 is TGCGCCAGCAGCCAAATTACAGGGGGCTTCCCAAATGAAAAACTGTTTTTT. Translating it yields CASSQITGGFPNEKLFF.

The V and J genes are TRBV5-6 and TRBJ1-2; 8 bases are a match to TRBD1. Germline-derived CDR1 and CDR2 are SGHDT and YYEEEE. This CDR3 region has 15 residues. J was trimmed by 6 bases and V by 1 base; bases with no gene match: 8. The CDR3 DNA reads as TGTGCCAGCAGCTTGTTTGGCGGACAGGGAAATGGCTACACCTTC. Translated, it gives CASSLFGGQGNGYTF.

The rearrangement joins TRBV9 to TRBJ2-5; TRBD2 agrees at 7 bases. The J segment lost 4 bases and the V segment lost 4 bases, leaving 16 bases of the junction unmatched. Germline V lookup: CDR1 SGDLS, CDR2 YYNGEE. The CDR3 consists of 17 residues. The CDR3 bases are TGTGCCAGCAGCTCTAGACGGGGAGGGCCGATTGGAGAGACCCAGTACTTC. Its protein is CASSSRRGGPIGETQYF.

The chain uses TRBV5-1 and TRBJ2-3; TRBD2 is a possible D gene (6 bases). Trimming took 5 bases from V and 0 from J, leaving 13 bases between them. Germline CDR1 SGHRS, CDR2 YFSETQ. This CDR3 has 15 residues. CDR3 in amino acids: CASRWGLTSTDTQYF. The CDR3, as DNA: TGCGCCAGCAGGTGGGGACTGACTAGCACAGATACGCAGTATTTT.

The J gene is TRBJ2-1, the V gene TRBV7-9, with D uncertain. CDR1 is SEHNR and CDR2 is FQNEAQ in the germline V gene (reference sequence). Trimming cost V 4 bases and J 0 bases, with 10 bases left between them. The CDR3 length is 15 residues. For the CDR3, the DNA is TGTGCCAGCAGCTCCCCCATGAGCTCCTACAATGAGCAGTTCTTC. Translated: CASSSPMSSYNEQFF.

About this clonotype itself: One end of the junction does not line up with germline, which may come from a read error. The chain joins TRBV29-1 to TRBJ1-2; TRBD1 agrees at 7 bases. Germline V gene lookup returns CDR1 SQVTM and CDR2 ANQGSEA. This CDR3 is built from 13 residues. The CDR3 nucleotides read TGCAGCGCTGGGACGACAGGGAACTGTGGCTACACCTTC. It translates to CSAGTTGNCGYTF. The complete variable domain, with remaining parts taken from reference TRBV29-1 and TRBJ1-2, reads SAVISQKPSRDICQRGTSLTIQCQVDSQVTMMFWYRQQPGQSLTLIATANQGSEATYESGFVIDKFPISRPNLTFSTLTVSNMSPEDSSIYLCSAGTTGNCGYTFGSGTRLTVV.

V usage is TRBV9 and J usage is TRBJ2-4; a possible D gene is TRBD1 (7 bases). This CDR3 has 15 amino acids. The V end was cut by 0 bases, the J end by 4 bases, with 11 bases between. Germline CDR1 is SGDLS and CDR2 is YYNGEE. CDR3 sequence (DNA): TGTGCCAGCAGCGTAGGTGCAGGGGGGAAAAACATTCAGTACTTC. Protein sequence: CASSVGAGGKNIQYF.

This clonotype was picked up many times. This chain uses TRBV4-3 with TRBJ2-1; 7 bases are shared with TRBD1. The length of the CDR3 is 16 residues. The V segment lost 2 bases and the J segment 1 base; nucleotides outside the gene matches: 5. Germline CDR1 reads LGHNA; CDR2 reads YSLEER. The CDR3 sequence: CASSQSATGSYNEQFF. The CDR3 region has the DNA TGCGCCAGCAGCCAATCAGCGACAGGGTCCTACAATGAGCAGTTCTTC.

V is TRBV6-5 and J is TRBJ2-2; no clear D gene. V was trimmed by 8 bases and J by 7 bases, leaving 11 bases between them. The CDR3 has 12 residues. Germline V gives CDR1 MNHEY, CDR2 SVGAGI. The DNA for the CDR3 is TGTGCCAGCCACAACTCCAACGGGGAGCTGTTTTTT. Translated: CASHNSNGELFF.

This chain links TRBV30 with TRBJ2-7, with TRBD1 matching 11 bases. This CDR3 has 14 amino acids. The germline V gene has CDR1 GTSNPN and CDR2 SVGIG (reference sequence). V lost 0 bases to trimming and J lost 6 bases; unmatched junction nucleotides: 4. CDR3 sequence: CAWSVGTGGAEQYF. The CDR3 DNA reads as TGTGCCTGGAGTGTAGGGACAGGGGGTGCCGAGCAGTACTTC.

This clonotype was counted only a few times. This rearrangement joins TRBV7-2 to TRBJ1-1; D is uncertain. V was clipped by 1 base and J by 5 bases, with 11 bases between them. Germline lookup yields CDR1 SGHTA and CDR2 FQGNSA. This CDR3 is built from 14 residues. The CDR3 nucleotides read TGTGCCAGCAGCTTAGAAGTAGGGAGAACTGAAGCTTTCTTT. As protein: CASSLEVGRTEAFF.

The sample holds a few counts of this clonotype. The chain carries TRBV7-6 and TRBJ2-7; 10 bases align to TRBD1. V gave up 6 bases and J gave up 6 bases; unmatched junction bases: 17. Germline CDR1 is SGHVS and CDR2 is FNYEAQ. The CDR3 spans 17 residues. The CDR3 loop reads CASSPTPGQGKASEQYF. The CDR3 DNA reads as TGTGCCAGCAGTCCTACCCCGGGACAGGGGAAGGCATCCGAGCAGTACTTC.

The V and J genes are TRBV5-1 and TRBJ2-7; 10 positions match TRBD2. Gene TRBJ2-5 matches the end of the DNA better, so the J call may be wrong. Looked up from germline, CDR1 is SGHRS and CDR2 is YFSETQ. The CDR3 is 17 residues long. The CDR3 loop reads CASSKRGGPDDKETQYF. Written as DNA, the CDR3 is TGCGCCAGCAGCAAGCGGGGGGGCCCCGATGATAAAGAGACCCAGTACTTC.

This rearrangement joins TRBV6-6 to TRBJ2-3; D is undetermined. Germline assignment: CDR1 MNHNY and CDR2 SVGAGI (reference sequence). This CDR3 is 14 amino acids long. V lost 0 bases, J lost 2 bases, and 6 bases lay in between. DNA of the CDR3: TGTGCCAGCAGTTACTCGGAAGCCACAGATACGCAGTATTTT. Its translation is CASSYSEATDTQYF.

This clonotype was counted ten times or more. V and J are TRBV5-1 and TRBJ2-1, with D possibly being TRBD2 (5 bases). This CDR3 region has 17 residues. The V end was cut by 2 bases, the J end by 9 bases, with 24 bases between. Germline V gene lookup returns CDR1 SGHRS and CDR2 YFSETQ. CDR3 nucleotide sequence: TGCGCCAGCAGCTTTGGCATTTGGTCCGTTCGCGAGGGTGAGCAGTTCTTC. Its translation is CASSFGIWSVREGEQFF.

This chain links TRBV7-2 with TRBJ1-1, with D hard to call. The CDR3 loop spans 14 amino acids. Germline lookup yields CDR1 SGHTA and CDR2 FQGNSA. With 2 bases removed from V and 5 bases from J, the gap between germline ends came to 12 bases. CDR3 sequence: CASSLYTRETEAFF. The CDR3 DNA is TGTGCCAGCAGCTTATATACTCGAGAGACTGAAGCTTTCTTT.

In the case of this clonotype: A single base separates this from a much larger clone, so it may be a read error. The J gene is TRBJ2-1, the V gene TRBV4-1, with D possibly being TRBD2 (6 bases). The end of the DNA aligns better with TRBJ2-7, so the J call may be wrong. Germline lookup yields CDR1 MGHRA and CDR2 YSYEKL. This CDR3 region has 18 residues. CDR3 nucleotides: TGCGCCAGCAGCCAGGGGCTACGGAGGGACCCGACCTACAATGAGCAGTACTTC. It specifies CASSQGLRRDPTYNEQYF.

The rearrangement uses TRBV29-1 and TRBJ2-7, with a possible D match to TRBD2 (5 bases). There are 15 residues in the CDR3. Germline V gene lookup returns CDR1 SQVTM and CDR2 ANQGSEA. The V end lost 7 bases, the J end lost 0 bases, and 19 bases lay between the germline ends. CDR3 loop: CSAKGKMGSSYEQYF. The CDR3 DNA reads TGCAGCGCCAAGGGCAAGATGGGGAGCTCCTACGAGCAGTACTTC.

The chain combines TRBV18 with TRBJ1-2; TRBD1 agrees at 10 bases. The CDR3 loop spans 15 amino acids. Germline CDR1 reads KGHSH; CDR2 reads LQKENI. The junction had 10 bases not matched to a gene; V was cut back by 8 bases and J by 4 bases. The CDR3 nucleotides are TGTGCCAGCGCCCAACCGGGACAGGGGAGCTATGGCTACACCTTC. This gives the protein CASAQPGQGSYGYTF.

The chain carries TRBV29-1 and TRBJ2-1; D gene uncertain. V was shortened by 7 bases and J by 15 bases, with 16 bases between the two germline ends. CDR3 length: 10 amino acids. CDR1 SQVTM and CDR2 ANQGSEA come from the germline V gene. The CDR3 DNA reads as TGCAGCGCCTTCTTAACGGAGAGGTTCTTC. As protein: CSAFLTERFF.

The chain has TRBV20-1 and TRBJ1-1; the match to TRBD1 covers 7 bases. This CDR3 spans 14 amino acids. The V gene end was trimmed by 0 bases and the J gene end by 5 bases; junction bases not matched to a gene: 6. Germline CDR1 is DFQATT and CDR2 is SNEGSKA (reference sequence). CDR3 sequence: CSAREGDSWTEAFF. DNA of the CDR3: TGCAGTGCTAGAGAGGGGGACAGTTGGACTGAAGCTTTCTTT.

The chain uses TRBV9 and TRBJ2-5; 7 bases map to TRBD1. The V gene's germline CDR1 is SGDLS and CDR2 YYNGEE. The V segment lost 3 bases and the J segment 11 bases; nucleotides outside the gene matches: 10. The CDR3 loop spans 13 amino acids. In nucleotides, the CDR3 is TGTGCCAGCAGCGGAACGGGACAGCTTGAGCAGTACTTC. Amino acid sequence: CASSGTGQLEQYF.

The rearrangement links TRBV4-3 to TRBJ2-1; D remains unclear. CDR3 length equals 14 residues. Germline assignment: CDR1 LGHNA and CDR2 YSLEER. The ends were cut back, 2 bases at V and 7 bases at J, with 12 bases in the middle. As DNA, the CDR3 is TGCGCCAGCAGCCAAATAAATTCGAGGAATGAGCAGTTCTTC. Translated, it gives CASSQINSRNEQFF.

This chain connects TRBV27 to TRBJ2-7, with TRBD2 as a possible D gene (5 bases). The length of the CDR3 is 14 residues. Trimming stripped 2 bases from V and 5 bases from J, with 13 bases between. Germline V gene lookup returns CDR1 MNHEY and CDR2 SMNVEV (reference sequence). CDR3 in amino acids: CASSLQPNGDEQYF. CDR3 DNA: TGTGCCAGCAGTTTACAACCAAACGGGGACGAGCAGTACTTC.

V and J are TRBV10-3 and TRBJ1-5; D is ambiguous. Germline V gene lookup returns CDR1 ENHRY and CDR2 SYGVKD. Trimming left V 6 bases short and J 9 bases short, with 6 bases between. The CDR3 totals 10 residues. In DNA, the CDR3 is TGTGCCATCAGAATCCCGCCCCAGCATTTT. It yields the protein CAIRIPPQHF.

In this sample, this clonotype turned up a few times. This chain links TRBV5-5 with TRBJ1-2, with a possible D match to TRBD1 (5 bases). This CDR3 region has 18 residues. CDR1 and CDR2 (germline): SGHKS, YYEKEE (reference sequence). V was trimmed by 0 bases and J by 1 base, leaving 19 bases between them. Here the CDR3 reads CASSLGGQSGANNYGYTF. Here the CDR3 DNA reads TGTGCCAGCAGCTTGGGAGGTCAGAGCGGGGCCAATAACTATGGCTACACCTTC.

The chain recombines TRBV7-2 with TRBJ1-5; 7 nucleotides line up with TRBD1. The CDR3 is 15 residues long. Germline CDR1 SGHTA, CDR2 FQGNSA. Trimming took 7 bases from V and 4 from J; bases not matched to a gene: 10. CDR3 sequence (DNA): TGTGCCAGCAACCTGACTCAGGGGGGAAATCAGCCCCAGCATTTT. Protein product: CASNLTQGGNQPQHF.